Listed below are T cell receptor beta chains from one sample, sequenced in a study of tumor and adjacent non-tumor tissue in lung cancer. Via MiXCR, TCRdb re-called the multiplex PCR reads, giving one row per CDR3 protein. The sample lists about 110,000 distinct CDR3 sequences, roughly two thirds occurring once. Material: distant non-tumor lung tissue. Receptor source: a man aged 60 to 75 with non-small cell lung cancer. The CDR3 runs from the conserved cysteine through the conserved F or W. The D gene is left open where the match is weak. Part of the rows lack a size; the others show once, few, many or a class for expanded clones.

-,-,TRBJ2-5,TRBV4-2,CARSQTGGIGAETQYF,TGTGCCAGAAGCCAAACTGGCGGGATCGGAGCAGAGACCCAGTACTTC
-,-,TRBJ2-2,TRBV11-2,CASSGRLANIGELFF,TGTGCCAGCAGCGGGAGGCTAGCTAACATCGGGGAGCTGTTCTTT
TRBD1,many,TRBJ1-1,TRBV6-5,CASTHRGQNTEAFF,TGTGCCAGCACACACAGGGGGCAGAACACTGAAGCTTTCTTT
TRBD1,-,TRBJ2-3,TRBV4-3,CASSQERGRGQPQYF,TGTGCCAGCAGCCAAGAGAGGGGGCGAGGGCAGCCCCAGTATTTT
TRBD1,-,TRBJ2-1,TRBV29-1,CSLDEGGSYNEQFF,TGCAGCCTTGATGAAGGGGGCTCCTACAATGAACAGTTCTTC
-,-,TRBJ1-1,TRBV4-1,CARSEATEAFF,TGCGCCAGGAGCGAAGCGACTGAAGCTTTCTTT
-,few,TRBJ2-7,TRBV7-8,CVSSLVLGSSAPYEQYF,TGTGTCAGCAGCTTAGTTTTGGGTTCCTCGGCCCCCTACGAGCAGTACTTC
-,-,TRBJ2-3,TRBV11-2,CASSLGEGITDTHYF,TGTGCCAGCAGCTTAGGGGAAGGGATCACAGATACGCACTATTTT
-,-,TRBJ2-1,TRBV5-1,CASRSDGFLGEQFF,TGCGCCAGCCGCTCGGACGGATTCCTTGGTGAGCAGTTCTTC
-,-,TRBJ1-3,TRBV20-1,CSVTDGISGNTIYF,TGCAGTGTGACAGACGGAATATCTGGAAACACCATATATTTT
-,many,TRBJ2-7,TRBV12-3/TRBV12-4,CASSSLGSRQYF,TGTGCCAGCAGTAGCTTGGGTTCGCGGCAGTACTTC
TRBD1,-,TRBJ2-1,TRBV12-3/TRBV12-4,CTSSPRGRNGQFF,TGTACCAGCAGTCCCAGGGGGCGAAATGGGCAGTTCTTC
-,many,TRBJ2-2,TRBV4-1,CASSQETGNTGELFF,TGCGCCAGCAGCCAAGAGACAGGGAACACCGGGGAGCTGTTTTTT
-,many,TRBJ1-4,TRBV4-3,CASSQATGGGIEKLFF,TGCGCCAGCAGCCAAGCTACCGGGGGTGGGATTGAAAAACTGTTTTTT
TRBD1,-,TRBJ2-7,TRBV4-2,CAISQGQGPSYELYF,TGTGCCATCAGCCAGGGACAGGGCCCTTCCTACGAGCTGTACTTC
-,-,TRBJ2-7,TRBV10-2,CAGKARVRDEQYF,TGCGCCGGCAAGGCGAGGGTGAGGGACGAGCAGTACTTC
-,-,TRBJ1-5,TRBV6-6,CGSSLRGSGNQPQHF,TGTGGCAGCAGCCTCCGGGGCAGTGGCAATCAGCCCCAGCATTTT
-,many,TRBJ2-6,TRBV12-3/TRBV12-4,CASSWGDSGANVLTF,TGTGCCAGCAGTTGGGGGGACTCTGGGGCCAACGTCCTGACTTTC
-,-,TRBJ2-3,TRBV29-1,CGVDGGKSTDTQYF,TGCGGCGTTGACGGCGGGAAGAGCACAGATACGCAGTATTTT
TRBD2,-,TRBJ2-1,TRBV29-1,CSVDILAGGNGQFF,TGCAGCGTTGACATTCTAGCGGGAGGGAATGGGCAGTTCTTC
TRBD2,-,TRBJ2-3,TRBV6-2/TRBV6-3,CISSTSGRATSTDTQYF,TGTATCAGCAGCACTAGCGGGAGGGCCACTAGCACAGATACGCAGTATTTT
TRBD1,many,TRBJ1-5,TRBV12-3/TRBV12-4,CASSGTGFVGQPQHF,TGTGCCAGCAGTGGGACAGGGTTCGTGGGTCAGCCCCAGCATTTT
TRBD1,many,TRBJ1-4,TRBV12-3/TRBV12-4,CASRQGARGEKLFF,TGTGCCAGCAGGCAGGGGGCGCGTGGAGAAAAACTGTTTTTT
-,-,TRBJ2-2,TRBV6-1,CASNGGRAPNTGELFF,TGTGCCAGCAATGGGGGACGGGCACCTAACACCGGGGAGCTGTTTTTT
-,-,TRBJ2-3,TRBV5-4,CASSPLVSGTITDTQYF,TGTGCCAGCAGCCCCCTCGTATCGGGGACAATCACAGATACGCAGTATTTT
-,-,TRBJ2-3,TRBV10-3,CAISTHRATDTQYF,TGTGCCATCAGTACACACAGAGCCACAGATACGCAGTATTTT
TRBD2,-,TRBJ2-3,TRBV20-1,CIARGTSGGTDTQYF,TGCATTGCGCGCGGGACTAGCGGAGGCACAGATACGCAGTATTTT
-,-,TRBJ2-2,TRBV2,CASRSEMYTGELFF,TGCGCCAGCAGGAGCGAAATGTACACCGGGGAGCTGTTTTTT
-,-,TRBJ2-4,TRBV3-1,CASSSDADIQYF,TGTGCCAGCAGCTCGGACGCGGACATTCAGTACTTC
-,few,TRBJ2-2,TRBV7-9,CASSLGVLNTGELFF,TGTGCCAGCAGCTTGGGGGTCCTTAACACCGGGGAGCTGTTTTTT
TRBD2,-,TRBJ2-1,TRBV4-3,CASSQVGLAGYNEQFF,TGCGCCAGCAGCCAAGTGGGACTAGCGGGATACAATGAGCAGTTCTTC
-,-,TRBJ2-1,TRBV6-2/TRBV6-3,CTSSYLQVSTEQFF,TGTACCAGCAGTTACTTACAGGTGTCCACTGAGCAGTTCTTC
-,-,TRBJ2-3,TRBV11-2,CTISKGRGSDTQYF,TGTACCATCAGCAAAGGACGGGGTTCAGATACGCAGTATTTT
TRBD1,-,TRBJ2-3,TRBV5-1,CASSLGDRPTDTQYF,TGCGCCAGCAGCTTGGGGGACAGGCCCACAGATACGCAGTATTTT
-,-,TRBJ1-3,TRBV6-5,CASTQRGNLTGNTIYF,TGTGCCAGCACCCAGAGGGGGAACCTTACGGGAAACACCATATATTTT
TRBD2,-,TRBJ2-5,TRBV6-2/TRBV6-3,CVSGLAGSQEIQYF,TGTGTCAGCGGCTTAGCGGGCAGCCAAGAGATCCAGTACTTC
-,many,TRBJ2-3,TRBV6-1,CASRDGGNTQYF,TGTGCCAGCAGGGACGGCGGAAATACGCAGTATTTT
-,-,TRBJ2-1,TRBV29-1,CSAEGKHSSYSEQFF,TGCAGCGCTGAAGGTAAGCACAGCTCCTACAGTGAGCAGTTCTTC
TRBD2,-,TRBJ2-1,TRBV4-1,CVSSQDGPWDYNEQFF,TGCGTCAGCAGCCAAGACGGGCCCTGGGACTACAATGAACAGTTCTTC
-,few,TRBJ2-7,TRBV20-1,CSASSQKRPYEQYF,TGCAGTGCTAGCAGCCAGAAGCGGCCCTACGAGCAGTACTTC
-,-,TRBJ1-2,TRBV6-1,CGSRGGNYGYTF,TGTGGTAGCAGGGGAGGTAACTATGGCTACACCTTC
TRBD2,-,TRBJ2-7,TRBV4-1,CASSRAGVSSEQYF,TGCGCCAGCAGCCGAGCGGGAGTGAGTAGTGAGCAGTACTTC
-,-,TRBJ1-2,TRBV12-3/TRBV12-4,CASNLFTVGTFYGYTF,TGTGCCAGCAATTTATTCACAGTGGGAACCTTCTATGGCTACACCTTC
TRBD2,few,TRBJ2-5,TRBV28,CASSLNSGGPQETLYF,TGTGCCAGCAGTTTAAACTCGGGAGGGCCTCAAGAGACCCTGTACTTC
-,-,TRBJ2-3,TRBV11-2,CAGSLGTGDTDTQYF,TGTGCCGGCAGCTTAGGAACAGGCGACACAGATACGCAGTATTTT
-,-,TRBJ1-2,TRBV5-4,CASSTQGNGYSF,TGTGCCAGTAGCACCCAGGGGAATGGCTACAGCTTC
-,-,TRBJ2-1,TRBV7-9,CASSLARGERSYNEQFF,TGTGCCAGCAGCTTAGCGCGGGGCGAGAGATCCTACAATGAGCAGTTCTTC
-,-,TRBJ2-5,TRBV6-5,CASRLDSVIETQYF,TGTGCCAGCAGATTGGACAGTGTTATAGAGACTCAGTACTTC
TRBD1,-,TRBJ2-5,TRBV20-1,CCAGPGQGRVETQYF,TGCTGTGCTGGCCCGGGACAGGGCCGAGTGGAGACCCAGTACTTC
TRBD2,-,TRBJ2-7,TRBV6-6,CASSHSGALAEFEQYF,TGTGCCAGCAGTCACTCGGGGGCACTAGCGGAGTTCGAGCAGTACTTC